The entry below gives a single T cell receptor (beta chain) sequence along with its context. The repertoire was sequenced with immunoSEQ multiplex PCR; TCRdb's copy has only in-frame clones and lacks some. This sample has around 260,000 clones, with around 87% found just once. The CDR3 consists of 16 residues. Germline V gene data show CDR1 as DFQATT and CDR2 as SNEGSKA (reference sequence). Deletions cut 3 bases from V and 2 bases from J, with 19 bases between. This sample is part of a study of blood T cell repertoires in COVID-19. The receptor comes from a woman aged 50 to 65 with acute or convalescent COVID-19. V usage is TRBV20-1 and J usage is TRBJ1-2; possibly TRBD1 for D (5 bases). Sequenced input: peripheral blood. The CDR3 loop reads CSASMAGPTNNYGYTF. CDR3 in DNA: TGCAGTGCTAGTATGGCAGGGCCGACAAACAACTATGGCTACACCTTC.